The clone carrying this T cell receptor (beta chain) was counted at least ten times. Prior to thyroid surgery, none of the patients had received any treatment. TCRdb reprocessed the PCR reads via MiXCR. The sample has tens of thousands of clones, 16% seen once. The data belong to a study of metastatic and nonmetastatic thyroid tumors. On the study more broadly: Patients with malignant and benign thyroid disease provided blood and tumor or nodule tissue, whose repertoires were compared.

This sequence originates from a female donor with papillary thyroid cancer or a benign thyroid nodule (not recorded which). Some clones in this sample may be carry-over from other donors' samples. The sample was blood.

The CDR3 sequence is CAIQRAATTGELFF. As DNA, the CDR3 is TGTGCCATCCAAAGGGCAGCTACCACCGGGGAGCTGTTTTTT. This chain uses TRBV28 with TRBJ2-2; D gene ambiguous. The length of the CDR3 is 14 residues. Trimming left V 10 bases short and J 4 bases short, with 16 bases between. In germline, CDR1 is MDHEN, CDR2 SYDVKM. Together with reference TRBV28 and TRBJ2-2, the CDR3 gives the full variable domain: DVKVTQSSRYLVKRTGEKVFLECVQDMDHENMFWYRQDPGLGLRLIYFSYDVKMKEKGDIPEGYSVSREKKERFSLILESASTNQTSMYLCAIQRAATTGELFFGEGSRLTVL.